Following are 10 T cell receptor beta chains from one sample sequenced in a study of blood T cells in healthy people across ages. Sample-barcoded 5' priming and a J-beta primer mix drove a second PCR of about 7 to 12 cycles. MiXCR was run by TCRdb on the 5' RACE reads, yielding one entry per CDR3 protein. The profile shows approximately 1.5 million distinct CDR3 sequences, roughly 43% of them singletons. Specimen: blood. The receptors originated from a woman younger than 35 in good health.

This chain uses TRBV4-3 with TRBJ2-1, with 9 bases fitting TRBD1. Unmatched junction bases numbered 5, after V lost 5 bases and J lost 6 bases. Germline CDR1 and CDR2: LGHNA and YSLEER. The length of the CDR3 is 14 residues. CDR3 coding DNA: TGCGCCAGCAGCGCCTGGACAGGGGTCAATGAGCAGTTCTTC. Its translation is CASSAWTGVNEQFF.

This chain connects TRBV20-1 to TRBJ2-3, with TRBD2 matching 11 bases. The CDR3 loop spans 21 amino acids. V dropped 6 bases and J dropped 0; count of bases not matched to a gene: 23. Germline V gives CDR1 DFQATT, CDR2 SNEGSKA (reference sequence). The CDR3 DNA is TGCAGTGCCCCAGGGTGGGAGCATAGTAGCGGGAGGGATTTTAGCACAGATACGCAGTATTTT. This codes for CSAPGWEHSSGRDFSTDTQYF.

Only a few counts were recorded for this clonotype. This sequence joins TRBV5-1 and TRBJ2-1; 9 bases match TRBD1. This CDR3 is 15 amino acids long. V shed 4 bases, J shed 6 bases, and the junction held 8 bases outside the gene matches. Germline lookup yields CDR1 SGHRS and CDR2 YFSETQ. The CDR3 region is CASSLGTGPLNEQFF. DNA for the CDR3: TGCGCCAGCAGCCTGGGGACAGGGCCCCTCAATGAGCAGTTCTTC.

There are a few counts of this clonotype. This chain links TRBV20-1 with TRBJ2-7; no clear D gene. The CDR3 sequence is 11 residues long. Germline V CDR1 and CDR2: DFQATT, SNEGSKA (reference sequence). With 0 bases removed from V and 5 bases from J, the gap between germline ends came to 5 bases. The CDR3 nucleotides are TGCAGTGCTAGAGATGGGAACGAGCAGTACTTC. Translated: CSARDGNEQYF.

This clonotype occurred a few times. The chain carries TRBV29-1 and TRBJ2-2; D perhaps matches TRBD1 (6 bases). V lost 6 bases, J lost 3 bases, and 11 bases lay in between. Germline V gives CDR1 SQVTM, CDR2 ANQGSEA. The CDR3 is 13 residues long. The CDR3 DNA is TGCAGCGTCCTACAGGGAGACACCGGGGAGCTGTTTTTT. As protein: CSVLQGDTGELFF.

Note on this clonotype: An end of the junction does not agree with germline; a read error may underlie this. This chain connects TRBV4-3 to TRBJ1-2; 9 bases are shared with TRBD1. Germline CDR1 LGHNA, CDR2 YSLEER. The CDR3 covers 15 residues. The CDR3 is CASNQDLGQGYGYTF. CDR3 DNA: TGCGCCAGCAACCAAGATTTGGGACAGGGTTACGGCTACACCTTC.

Only one count was recorded for this clonotype. The chain employs TRBV10-3 and TRBJ1-2, with 10 bases aligning to TRBD1. The CDR3 is 14 residues long. The germline CDR1 and CDR2 sequences are ENHRY and SYGVKD. Losses at the gene ends were 10 bases for V and 2 bases for J; bases not matched to a gene: 7. CDR3 sequence (DNA): TGTGCCACCAGCAAGACAGGGGGCAACTATGGCTACACCTTC. The encoded protein is CATSKTGGNYGYTF.

The chain joins TRBV5-5 to TRBJ2-1; 8 bases fit TRBD2. The CDR3 runs 14 residues. The germline gives CDR1 SGHKS, CDR2 YYEKEE (reference sequence). V trimming: 2 bases; J trimming: 8 bases; junction bases outside the gene matches: 6. DNA for the CDR3: TGTGCCAGCAGCTTCGCGACTAGCGTCGATGAGCAGTTCTTC. This sequence encodes CASSFATSVDEQFF.

This clonotype was counted a single time. The chain joins TRBV15 to TRBJ2-1; TRBD1 might be the D (5 bases). CDR1 is LNHNV, CDR2 YYDKDF, per germline (reference sequence). Trimming took off 4 bases at V and 3 bases at J, with 10 bases between the two ends. CDR3 size: 14 residues. The CDR3 region is CATSKEDSYNEQFF. CDR3 nucleotide sequence: TGTGCCACCAGCAAGGAAGACAGCTACAATGAGCAGTTCTTC.

The V and J genes are TRBV7-6 and TRBJ2-1; D may be TRBD2 (6 bases). CDR3 length: 16 residues. Trimming removed 1 base at V and 4 bases at J, with 14 bases between. The V gene's germline CDR1 is SGHVS and CDR2 FNYEAQ. For the CDR3, the DNA is TGTGCCAGCAGCTTAGACGCTGCGGGGTCTTACAATGAGCAGTTCTTC. Translating it yields CASSLDAAGSYNEQFF.